This record concerns one TCR beta chain sequence. This entry comes from a study of blood T cell repertoires in COVID-19. Study context: Acute and convalescent COVID-19 specimens originated in the United States, Italy and Spain. T cells, B-cell-depleted T cells, or PBMCs provided the cDNA or gDNA that served as material.

CDR1 and CDR2 from the germline V gene are SGHNT and YYREEE (reference sequence). The trim removed 4 bases at V and 6 bases at J, leaving 10 bases unmatched. The CDR3 is made up of 15 amino acids. How the authors handled the data: Estimated nucleated cell counts came from reference gene primer amplification. This table comes from immunoSEQ multiplex PCR, and its TCRdb copy is limited to in-frame clones, with some not included. From that table come the V and J calls and clone size; the DNA was used to work out D and trimming. The table has about 39,000 clones, about 85% seen once; the top ten hold 3.5% to 5%.

This TCR derives from a man aged 60 to 75 with acute or convalescent COVID-19. V and J are TRBV5-4 and TRBJ2-4, with 7 bases matching TRBD1. Input material: peripheral blood. The CDR3 nucleotides read TGTGCCAGCAGCCCCGGACAGGCTGCGGGAAACATTCAGTACTTC. It specifies CASSPGQAAGNIQYF.